This T cell receptor beta chain appears in the sequencing data of a study of T cell clones after liver transplantation. Germline lookup yields CDR1 LNHDA and CDR2 SQIVND (reference sequence). V lost 4 bases to trimming and J lost 5 bases, with 8 bases between them. The CDR3 is 12 amino acids. This clone was seen once. Method: immunoSEQ multiplex PCR; TCRdb's copy keeps in-frame clones and lacks some. Here the sample spans around 76,000 clones, 75% to 90% being singletons. J is TRBJ2-5 and V is TRBV19; D gene unclear. The source material was CD4+ T cells from blood, sampled 12 months after liver transplant. The source of this sequence is a human patient who received a liver transplant. Part of the T cells may come from the graft donor. The CDR3 DNA sequence: TGTGCCAGTAGTAAAGTTCGGGAGACCCAGTACTTC. Translated, it gives CASSKVRETQYF.